This T cell receptor beta chain was obtained from a study of identical twins. Points from the study as a whole: Researchers caution that invariant MAIT and iNKT cells could partly confound zero-insertion analyses. It was out-of-frame TCR alpha sharing in monozygotic twins that models underestimated. Reduced insertions were recorded for abundant cord blood beta clonotypes, with no such pattern in memory repertoires.

In this sample, this clonotype turned up a few times. Its target is not known. Unique molecular identifiers were present on cDNA, and template switching added a universal primer site. TCRdb passed the 5' RACE reads through MiXCR, listing each CDR3 protein once. The table lists about 530,000 distinct CDR3 sequences, about 16% of them singletons, with roughly 0.43% in the top ten. With V trimmed by 3 bases and J by 7 bases, 8 bases remained unmatched. The CDR3 runs 15 residues. The germline V gene has CDR1 LGHDT and CDR2 YNNKEL (reference sequence). Separately, the same data were catalogued under a study of yellow fever vaccine responses in identical twins.

This TCR derives from a woman aged 18-29 years in good health. The sequenced sample consisted of CD4+ T cells sorted from blood. The V gene is TRBV3-1, the J gene TRBJ2-1; 8 bases match TRBD2. The CDR3 DNA sequence: TGTGCCAGCAGCCAGGGAGCGGGGGCGTGGAATGAGCAGTTCTTC. Encoded protein: CASSQGAGAWNEQFF.